This is a list of T cell receptor beta chains from one sample in a study of cytotoxic CD8 clonotypes in ibrutinib-treated CLL. TCRdb's table, derived via immunoSEQ multiplex PCR, lists solely in-frame clones and lacks some. The sample has hundreds of thousands of clones; more than 65% are singletons. Sequencing used PBMCs, obtained after 12 months of ibrutinib treatment. These receptors all come from a human donor with chronic lymphocytic leukemia. CDR3s include the opening cysteine and the closing phenylalanine or tryptophan. A D gene is named only where the DNA matches it firmly. For some rows the clone size is stated as once, few or many, or as a class when expanded; others skip it.

size	J	D	V	DNA	CDR3
NA	TRBJ2-7	NA	TRBV7-3	TGTGCCAGCAGCTTAAGCGGGGTATCCTACGAGCAGTACTTC	CASSLSGVSYEQYF
NA	TRBJ1-2	TRBD1	TRBV18	TGTGCCAGCTCACGAGACGACAGGGATGGCTACACCTTC	CASSRDDRDGYTF
NA	TRBJ1-2	TRBD1	TRBV19	TGTGCCAGTACAATGGACAGGGTAGTATATGGCTACACCTTC	CASTMDRVVYGYTF
few	TRBJ1-2	NA	TRBV7-2	TGTGCCAGCAGCGATGACTGGAGCTATGGCTACACCTTC	CASSDDWSYGYTF
NA	TRBJ2-2	NA	TRBV9	TGTGCCAGTGGTCGGGCGAACACCGGGGAGCTGTTTTTT	CASGRANTGELFF
NA	TRBJ1-4	NA	TRBV19	TGTGCCAGTAGTGCCGTCGGGGGACGGTCAACTAATGAAAAACTGTTTTTT	CASSAVGGRSTNEKLFF
NA	TRBJ2-1	NA	TRBV29-1	TGCAGCTCAAAGACTAGCTCCTACAATGAGCAGTTCTTC	CSSKTSSYNEQFF
NA	TRBJ1-5	TRBD1	TRBV19	TGTGCCAGTAGATTTGGACAGGGGCAGCATTTT	CASRFGQGQHF
NA	TRBJ1-5	NA	TRBV7-9	TGTGCCAGCAGCTTAGTTGAGGACGGGCAGCCCCAGCATTTT	CASSLVEDGQPQHF
NA	TRBJ1-4	TRBD1	TRBV6-6	TGTGCCAGCAGTTTATTGACAGGGGTAAAACTGTTTTTT	CASSLLTGVKLFF
once	TRBJ2-5	NA	TRBV5-1	TGCGCCAGCAGCACGGGGGCAGGGGTCGAGACCCAGTACTTC	CASSTGAGVETQYF
few	TRBJ2-1	NA	TRBV6-5	TGTGCCAGCAGTCTCCCACGGGGACCCTACAATGAGCAGTTCTTC	CASSLPRGPYNEQFF
few	TRBJ2-7	NA	TRBV5-4	TGTGCCAGCAGCTTGGTCGGAAGCTACGAGCAGTACTTC	CASSLVGSYEQYF
NA	TRBJ1-2	NA	TRBV5-4	TGTGGCGCGGGAATAATCCCGATTAACTATGGCTACACCTTC	CGAGIIPINYGYTF
NA	TRBJ1-6	NA	TRBV7-3	TGTGCCAGCAGCTCTACGGGGACACCGGGCGGTTCACCCCTCCACTTT	CASSSTGTPGGSPLHF
NA	TRBJ2-7	TRBD2	TRBV7-3	TGTGCCAGCAGCCCCTCCGGGACTAGCGGGTTCTACGAGCAGTACTTC	CASSPSGTSGFYEQYF
NA	TRBJ2-7	NA	TRBV13	TGTGCCAGCAGCTCTGGGACATGGCCGGTCGAGCAGTACTTC	CASSSGTWPVEQYF
NA	TRBJ2-7	NA	TRBV11-1	TGTGCCAGCAGCTCCCGCAGGGAAGTCTCATCCCACGAGCAGTACTTC	CASSSRREVSSHEQYF
NA	TRBJ2-7	NA	TRBV19	TGTGCCAGCGGGGACGGCAGCTACGAGCAGTACTTC	CASGDGSYEQYF
NA	TRBJ1-1	NA	TRBV14	TGTGCCAGCAGCCAAGAGGTGACAGGCACTGAAGCTTTCTTT	CASSQEVTGTEAFF
few	TRBJ2-5	NA	TRBV7-2	TGTGCCAGCAGCTTTGGCGGGAACCAAGAGACCCAGTACTTC	CASSFGGNQETQYF
NA	TRBJ2-4	TRBD1	TRBV30	TGTGCCTGGAGGGACAGGGATTTCTCCAAAAACATTCAGTACTTC	CAWRDRDFSKNIQYF
NA	TRBJ2-1	NA	TRBV15	TGTGCCACCAGCAGAGATTTTTATGAGCAGTTCTTC	CATSRDFYEQFF
NA	TRBJ1-1	NA	TRBV28	TGTGCCAGCAGTTTAGGGACTGAAGCTTTCTTT	CASSLGTEAFF
NA	TRBJ2-7	TRBD1	TRBV7-2	TGTGCCAGCAGTACCTCATCCAACCAGGGGGCGGGGGAGCAGTACTTC	CASSTSSNQGAGEQYF
NA	TRBJ1-1	NA	TRBV7-2	TGTGCCAGCAGCTTACGGGGAGTAGGCACTGAAGCTTTCTTT	CASSLRGVGTEAFF
NA	TRBJ2-7	TRBD1	TRBV11-1	TGTGCCAGCAGCCACAGGGGGTTGTCCTACGAGCAGTACTTC	CASSHRGLSYEQYF
NA	TRBJ1-2	NA	TRBV19	TGTGCCAGTTCAAAGAACAGGTTTTCTAACTATGGCTACACCTTC	CASSKNRFSNYGYTF
NA	TRBJ1-4	TRBD1	TRBV5-6	TGTGCCAGCAGCTTGTTGGGGACAGGGGCGGGGACTAATGAAAAACTGTTTTTT	CASSLLGTGAGTNEKLFF
many	TRBJ2-1	TRBD2	TRBV7-3	TGTGCCAGCAGCCCGATGCGTAGCGGGTGGAATGAGCAGTTCTTC	CASSPMRSGWNEQFF
once	TRBJ2-6	NA	TRBV5-1	TGCGCCAGCAGCCGACAGCCCCAGTCTGGGGCCAACGTCCTGACTTTC	CASSRQPQSGANVLTF
NA	TRBJ1-1	NA	TRBV6-5	TGTGCCAGCAGTCAACGACAGATGAACACTGAAGCTTTCTTT	CASSQRQMNTEAFF
NA	TRBJ2-7	NA	TRBV7-2	TGTGCCAGCAGCTTAACACTTCCTTCCTACGAGCAGTACTTC	CASSLTLPSYEQYF